The source of this T cell receptor beta chain is a study of neoadjuvant anti-PD-1 for oral cavity cancer. About the study: Patients mostly received three to four biweekly nivolumab doses at 3 mg/kg before surgery.

The CDR3 is made up of 13 amino acids. Trimming stripped 5 bases from V and 0 bases from J, with 7 bases between. Germline-derived CDR1 and CDR2 are SGHTA and FQGNSA. The time point was: after neoadjuvant nivolumab, at surgical resection. Profiling relied on immunoSEQ multiplex PCR, and the TCRdb table lists in-frame clones only, not all of them. The table includes around 10,000 clones, around two thirds detected once. Source: tumor tissue, taken after nivolumab (anti-PD-1) treatment. The sequence derives from a person aged 35 to 85 with oral cavity squamous cell carcinoma. V is TRBV7-2 and J is TRBJ1-1; D gene unclear. The CDR3: CASSHTLNTEAFF. CDR3 DNA: TGTGCCAGCAGCCATACACTGAACACTGAAGCTTTCTTT.